The next 28 T cell receptor beta chains were all read from a single sample in a study of HIV-infected children after antiretroviral therapy interruption. RNA-based 3' RACE libraries used unique molecular identifiers. MiXCR, run by TCRdb on the 3' RACE reads, gives a single entry per CDR3 protein. The sample has around 41,000 distinct CDR3 sequences, 5% to 8% seen once; the top ten hold more than 0.95%. The treatment is: PENTA 11 planned treatment interruption arm or continuous ART arm. This specimen was CD45RA+ CD4+ T cells from PBMCs, pooled from several time points, taken from a donor given antiretroviral therapy, either interrupted or continuous. This sample's subset: naive CD4+ CD45RA+ CD45RO- T cells. These receptors came from a pool of human donors with HIV.

This clonotype was counted only a few times. This chain connects TRBV5-1 to TRBJ2-6, with D hard to call. There are 14 residues in the CDR3. V was trimmed by 6 bases and J by 9 bases, leaving 16 bases between them. Looked up from germline, CDR1 is SGHRS and CDR2 is YFSETQ. The CDR3: CASTLTGSINVLTF. CDR3 sequence (DNA): TGCGCCAGCACACTGACCGGGTCCATCAACGTCCTGACTTTC.

This clonotype was counted many times. This sequence joins TRBV6-1 and TRBJ2-7, with D perhaps matching TRBD2 (6 bases). CDR3 length: 16 residues. The germline V gene encodes CDR1 MNHNS and CDR2 SASEGT. Trimming stripped 6 bases from V and 1 base from J, with 19 bases between. CDR3 sequence: CASSARRDTGSYEQYF. CDR3 nucleotide sequence: TGTGCCAGCAGCGCCAGGAGGGATACCGGATCCTACGAGCAGTACTTC.

This clonotype has a count of ten or more. V is TRBV5-1 and J is TRBJ2-4; D perhaps matches TRBD1 (6 bases). This CDR3 comprises 12 residues. Germline CDR1 and CDR2: SGHRS and YFSETQ. V was trimmed by 4 bases and J by 8 bases, leaving 10 bases between them. Here the CDR3 reads CASSEDSYIQYF. DNA for the CDR3: TGCGCCAGCAGCGAGGACAGTTACATTCAGTACTTC.

This clonotype was seen ten or more times. V gene TRBV7-9 combines with J gene TRBJ2-2; 7 nucleotides agree with TRBD1. Per the germline V gene, CDR1 is SEHNR and CDR2 is FQNEAQ (reference sequence). With 0 bases clipped from V and 6 bases from J, the junction kept 7 bases outside the gene matches. The CDR3 spans 16 residues. The CDR3 region has the DNA TGTGCCAGCAGCTTAGCCGGACAGGCCAGGGCCGGGGAGCTGTTTTTT. This sequence encodes CASSLAGQARAGELFF.

The V and J genes are TRBV10-3 and TRBJ1-2; D is ambiguous. The CDR3 spans 15 residues. The germline CDR1 and CDR2 sequences are ENHRY and SYGVKD. V was clipped by 6 bases and J by 5 bases, with 19 bases between them. CDR3 sequence (DNA): TGTGCCATCAGCCTGGAGGCAGTTCCTCAATATGGCTACACCTTC. The encoded protein is CAISLEAVPQYGYTF.

This clonotype was counted only a few times. The chain employs TRBV4-3 and TRBJ2-5; 7 nucleotides align to TRBD1. CDR1 LGHNA and CDR2 YSLEER come from the germline V gene. The V gene end was trimmed by 0 bases and the J gene end by 5 bases; junction bases not matched to a gene: 6. This CDR3 comprises 15 residues. The CDR3 nucleotides read TGCGCCAGCAGCCAAGAAGACAGGGCGACCGAGACCCAGTACTTC. Translated, it gives CASSQEDRATETQYF.

The chain uses TRBV27 and TRBJ2-3; D is undetermined. Germline V CDR1 and CDR2: MNHEY, SMNVEV (reference sequence). There are 18 residues in the CDR3. V lost 7 bases and J 0 bases, leaving 23 bases between the germline ends. This CDR3 reads CASKALRARIVSTDTQYF. The CDR3, as DNA: TGTGCCAGCAAGGCCCTCCGAGCTAGGATAGTTAGCACAGATACGCAGTATTTT.

This clonotype was counted ten times or more. The chain recombines TRBV20-1 with TRBJ2-7, with 8 bases matching TRBD2. This CDR3 comprises 12 residues. Germline lookup yields CDR1 DFQATT and CDR2 SNEGSKA (reference sequence). Trimming took 3 bases from V and 6 from J; bases not matched to a gene: 4. The CDR3 reads CSASGGALEQYF. The CDR3 DNA sequence: TGCAGTGCTAGCGGGGGGGCGCTCGAGCAGTACTTC.

This clonotype was counted at least ten times. The chain has TRBV6-5 and TRBJ1-4, with D tentatively TRBD1 (5 bases). The ends were cut back, 0 bases at V and 7 bases at J, with 12 bases in the middle. The V gene's germline CDR1 is MNHEY and CDR2 SVGAGI. The length of the CDR3 is 15 residues. The CDR3 nucleotides read TGTGCCAGCAGTTACTCCCCAGCCGGGGGTGAAAAACTGTTTTTT. Translated, it gives CASSYSPAGGEKLFF.

The chain uses TRBV19 and TRBJ2-3; 9 nucleotides agree with TRBD2. V was pared by 7 bases and J by 6 bases, with 14 bases of the junction left unmatched. The CDR3 is 16 amino acids. The germline V gene encodes CDR1 LNHDA and CDR2 SQIVND (reference sequence). CDR3 nucleotides: TGTGCCAGTACGGACCGGCTGCGGGGGGGCCGGGATACGCAGTATTTT. It codes for CASTDRLRGGRDTQYF.

The table lists this clonotype with many counts. This CDR3 is CASSSGGTPSYEQYF. The CDR3 nucleotides are TGTGCCAGCAGTTCCGGGGGGACCCCCTCCTACGAGCAGTACTTC. V is TRBV28 and J is TRBJ2-7; 7 bases align to TRBD2. The V gene end was trimmed by 4 bases and the J gene end by 0 bases; junction bases not matched to a gene: 6. The CDR3 has 15 amino acids. Germline values: CDR1 MDHEN, CDR2 SYDVKM.

This clonotype was detected many times. The genes are TRBV4-1 and TRBJ2-4, with D uncertain. The CDR3 has 12 amino acids. Germline CDR1 reads MGHRA; CDR2 reads YSYEKL. The V end lost 1 base, the J end lost 13 bases, and 11 bases lay between the germline ends. In nucleotides, the CDR3 is TGCGCCAGCAGCCAAGCTTGGTCGCCCCAGTACTTC. This gives the protein CASSQAWSPQYF.

This clonotype has at least ten counts. J is TRBJ2-1 and V is TRBV4-2; weak D call: TRBD2 (5 bases). The germline V gene has CDR1 LGHNA and CDR2 YNFKEQ. This CDR3 is built from 17 residues. Trimming pared 3 bases from V and 8 bases from J, leaving 23 bases between. The CDR3 DNA reads as TGTGCCAGCAGCCACGACCGCGGCACTTTCCCCGGGGATGAGCAGTTCTTC. Translation: CASSHDRGTFPGDEQFF.

The sample holds a few counts of this clonotype. The V call is TRBV3-1, the J call TRBJ1-4; 8 bases agree with TRBD1. The trim removed 8 bases at V and 7 bases at J, leaving 3 bases unmatched. CDR1 LGHDT and CDR2 YNNKEL come from the germline V gene (reference sequence). CDR3 length equals 12 residues. The CDR3 sequence: CASGQGGEKLFF. The DNA for the CDR3 is TGTGCCAGCGGACAGGGAGGTGAAAAACTGTTTTTT.

This clonotype has more than one count but fewer than ten. This chain joins TRBV20-1 and TRBJ2-3; 8 bases line up with TRBD2. Germline CDR1 is DFQATT and CDR2 is SNEGSKA (reference sequence). This CDR3 comprises 16 residues. V dropped 0 bases and J dropped 4; count of bases not matched to a gene: 9. For the CDR3, the DNA is TGCAGTGCTAGAGATGTCCCGGGAGGGAGGCCAGATACGCAGTATTTT. It codes for CSARDVPGGRPDTQYF.

This clonotype has a count of ten or more. This sequence joins TRBV20-1 and TRBJ2-7, with D possibly being TRBD1 (5 bases). CDR3 length: 16 residues. Trimming stripped 0 bases from V and 2 bases from J, with 17 bases between. Germline V CDR1 and CDR2: DFQATT, SNEGSKA (reference sequence). In DNA form, the CDR3 reads TGCAGTGCTAGAGATAACCGGACACCGTTACCCTACGAGCAGTACTTC. Amino acid sequence: CSARDNRTPLPYEQYF.

This clonotype has a count of ten or more. Relative to the germline gene, one junction end is altered; a read error may explain this. V is TRBV19 and J is TRBJ1-4, with unresolved D. This CDR3 spans 13 amino acids. Germline V gene sequence: CDR1 LNHDA, CDR2 SQIVND (reference sequence). The CDR3, as DNA: TGTGCCAGCAGTATAGAGCAGAACGAAAGATTATTTTTC. Encoded protein: CASSIEQNERLFF.

This clonotype was found a few times. The chain recombines TRBV12-3 or TRBV12-4 with TRBJ2-5, with D tentatively TRBD1 (6 bases). The CDR3 totals 15 residues. Trimming shortened V by 4 bases and J by 1 base, and 13 bases separated the two germline ends. The CDR3 sequence: CASSSKGVTQETQYF. CDR3 DNA: TGTGCCAGCAGTTCCAAGGGGGTCACCCAAGAGACCCAGTACTTC.

This clonotype was detected a few times. The chain joins TRBV10-3 to TRBJ1-1; a weak D match, TRBD1 (5 bases). CDR1 and CDR2 from the germline V gene are ENHRY and SYGVKD. V dropped 7 bases and J dropped 4 bases, with 16 bases sitting between them. This CDR3 spans 14 amino acids. CDR3 in DNA: TGTGCCATCAACCCAGCTCCGACAGCCACTGAAGCTTTCTTT. This gives the protein CAINPAPTATEAFF.

This clonotype was picked up many times. The chain has TRBV15 and TRBJ2-1; no clear D gene. Germline V lookup: CDR1 LNHNV, CDR2 YYDKDF (reference sequence). This CDR3 comprises 12 residues. V lost 0 bases, J lost 13 bases, and 10 bases lay in between. CDR3 region: CATSRETRLQFF. In DNA form, the CDR3 reads TGTGCCACCAGCAGAGAGACTCGCCTTCAGTTCTTC.

By share, this clonotype ranks as medium-sized. An end of the junction does not agree with germline; a read error may underlie this. V usage is TRBV12-3 or TRBV12-4 and J usage is TRBJ2-5, with TRBD2 as a possible D gene (6 bases). There are 15 residues in the CDR3. CDR3 sequence reads: CASSLAGGNQDTQYF. CDR3 in DNA: TGTGCCAGCAGTTTAGCGGGAGGAAACCAAGACACCCAGTACTTT.

This clonotype showed up many times. The genes are TRBV28 and TRBJ1-5; possible D gene TRBD1, 5 bases. V lost 7 bases and J lost 2, with 18 bases in between. In germline, CDR1 is MDHEN, CDR2 SYDVKM. The CDR3 contains 16 residues. CDR3: CASTHSRGRGNQPQHF. CDR3 DNA: TGTGCCAGCACCCACTCCCGGGGCAGGGGCAATCAGCCCCAGCATTTT.

This clonotype was counted a few times. CDR3 DNA sequence: TGTGCCATCAGTCCGACCACAGGGGGCAAATCGGCAGATACGCAGTATTTT. It codes for CAISPTTGGKSADTQYF. The genes are TRBV10-3 and TRBJ2-3; 9 bases are shared with TRBD1. The V gene's germline CDR1 is ENHRY and CDR2 SYGVKD. V was pared by 5 bases and J by 4 bases, with 13 bases of the junction left unmatched. The CDR3 length is 17 residues.

This clonotype is medium-sized. The CDR3 nucleotides are TGTGCCATCAGTGAGGCTGGGACGGCCTATAGCAATCAGCCCCAGCATTTT. Residues: CAISEAGTAYSNQPQHF. V gene TRBV10-3 combines with J gene TRBJ1-5; TRBD1 might be the D (5 bases). The CDR3 is made up of 17 amino acids. Germline-derived CDR1 and CDR2 are ENHRY and SYGVKD. Deletions cut 2 bases from V and 0 bases from J, with 14 bases between.

This clonotype was found many times. The J gene is TRBJ1-4, the V gene TRBV29-1; D may be TRBD1 (5 bases). This CDR3 spans 12 amino acids. Germline CDR1 is SQVTM and CDR2 is ANQGSEA. The ends were cut back, 6 bases at V and 3 bases at J, with 8 bases in the middle. CDR3 in DNA: TGCAGCGTGGGACGGTCTAATGAAAAACTGTTTTTT. Its protein is CSVGRSNEKLFF.

This chain joins TRBV23-1 and TRBJ2-6; TRBD2 is a possible D gene (5 bases). TRBV23-1 is annotated as an ORF whose role is uncertain. This CDR3 contains 18 residues. V gave up 8 bases and J gave up 0 bases, with 20 bases separating them. CDR3 sequence (DNA): TGCGCCAGCCCCCTTCGTCCGGGGAGCTACTCTGGGGCCAACGTCCTGACTTTC. The encoded protein is CASPLRPGSYSGANVLTF.

This clonotype was counted ten times or more. V and J are TRBV20-1 and TRBJ2-5; 8 positions match TRBD2. After removal of 3 bases from V and 5 bases from J, the junction contained 8 bases not matched to a gene. From germline, CDR1 is DFQATT and CDR2 SNEGSKA (reference sequence). This CDR3 has 14 amino acids. CDR3 sequence: CSASPGTRAETQYF. The CDR3 region has the DNA TGCAGTGCTAGCCCCGGGACTAGGGCGGAGACCCAGTACTTC.

The rearrangement joins TRBV5-1 to TRBJ2-7, with D perhaps given as TRBD1 or TRBD2 (5 bases each). CDR1 is SGHRS, CDR2 YFSETQ, per germline. V was cut by 4 bases and J by 0 bases, with 14 bases left in between. There are 15 residues in the CDR3. CDR3 in amino acids: CASSVGEFFSYEQYF. CDR3 nucleotide sequence: TGCGCCAGCAGCGTGGGGGAATTTTTCTCCTACGAGCAGTACTTC.